Listed below are T cell receptor beta chains from one sample, sequenced in a study of shared clonotypes between healthy human individuals. Profiling relied on immunoSEQ multiplex PCR, and the TCRdb table lists in-frame clones only, not all of them. Here the sample spans some 480,000 clones, approximately 79% being singletons. The sample consisted of PBMCs. The receptors were sampled from a woman aged 40 to 50 in good health. Some clones in this sample may be carry-over from other donors' samples. CDR3s include the opening cysteine and the closing phenylalanine or tryptophan. The D gene is left open where the match is weak. Only part of the rows carry a size: once, few, many, or a class if the clone is expanded.

clone size,J gene,D gene,V gene,CDR3 DNA,CDR3 protein
.,TRBJ1-2,.,TRBV7-9,TGTGCCAGCAGCCTCCTAACAGGCCCCGCAGCGGGCTACACCTTC,CASSLLTGPAAGYTF
.,TRBJ1-3,.,TRBV27,TGTGCCAGCAGTGGGGGACCGCTGAGCTCTGGAAACACCATATATTTT,CASSGGPLSSGNTIYF
.,TRBJ2-3,.,TRBV19,TGTGCCAGTAGTACAGGGGTCACAGATACGCAGTATTTT,CASSTGVTDTQYF
.,TRBJ1-1,TRBD1,TRBV25-1,TGTGCCAGCAGTATGGGACAGGGGGCACAAGCTTTCTTT,CASSMGQGAQAFF
few,TRBJ1-2,.,TRBV30,TGTGCCTGGAGGCTGCTGGACAATCCTAACTATGGCTACACCTTC,CAWRLLDNPNYGYTF
.,TRBJ1-4,TRBD1,TRBV5-1,TGCGCCAGCAGCTTAGTGACAGGGAATGAAAAACTGTTTTTT,CASSLVTGNEKLFF
.,TRBJ1-2,TRBD1,TRBV5-1,TGCGCCAGCAGCTTGAGAATAGGACAGGGGGCTGGTGGCTACACCTTC,CASSLRIGQGAGGYTF
.,TRBJ2-2,TRBD1,TRBV5-1,TGCGCCAGCAGACAGGGGGTGTTGGACACCGGGGAGCTGTTTTTT,CASRQGVLDTGELFF
.,TRBJ2-7,.,TRBV30,TGTGCCTCCGACACGACAGACAGAGCCTACGAGCAGTACTTC,CASDTTDRAYEQYF
once,TRBJ1-4,TRBD1,TRBV29-1,TGCAGCGTTGACTCCGGGACAGCTGCTAATGAAAAACTGTTTTTT,CSVDSGTAANEKLFF
.,TRBJ2-1,.,TRBV27,TGTGCCAGCAGTTTATACGCAGGCTACTACAATGAGCAGTTCTTC,CASSLYAGYYNEQFF
many,TRBJ2-2,TRBD2,TRBV4-1,TGCGCCAGCAGCCCCCTGACTAGCGGGAGGAACACCGGGGAGCTGTTTTTT,CASSPLTSGRNTGELFF
few,TRBJ2-3,.,TRBV9,TGTGCCAGCAGCGTAGACGGAAACACAGATACGCAGTATTTT,CASSVDGNTDTQYF
.,TRBJ2-5,TRBD2,TRBV2,TGTGCCAGCAGTGTCCGACTAGCGGAAGAGACCCAGTACTTC,CASSVRLAEETQYF
.,TRBJ2-1,TRBD2,TRBV5-1,TGCGCCAGCAGCTCAAGCGGGAGTGGGGCCTACAATGAGCAGTTCTTC,CASSSSGSGAYNEQFF
.,TRBJ2-5,.,TRBV19,TGTGCCAGTAGTATAGATCGGGCTAGCGAGGAGACCCAGTACTTC,CASSIDRASEETQYF
.,TRBJ1-4,.,TRBV30,TGTGCCTGGGCCGGGGCATATAATGAAAAACTGTTTTTT,CAWAGAYNEKLFF